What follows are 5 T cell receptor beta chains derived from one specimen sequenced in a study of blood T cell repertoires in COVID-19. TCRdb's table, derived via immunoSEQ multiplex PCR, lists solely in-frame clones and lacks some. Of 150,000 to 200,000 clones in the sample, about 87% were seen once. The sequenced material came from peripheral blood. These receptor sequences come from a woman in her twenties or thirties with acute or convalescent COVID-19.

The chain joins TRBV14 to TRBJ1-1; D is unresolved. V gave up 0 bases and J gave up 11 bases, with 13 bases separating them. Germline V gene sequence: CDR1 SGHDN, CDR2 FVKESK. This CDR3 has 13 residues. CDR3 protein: CASSQDPPGGAFF. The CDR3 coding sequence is TGTGCCAGCAGCCAAGATCCCCCGGGTGGGGCTTTCTTT. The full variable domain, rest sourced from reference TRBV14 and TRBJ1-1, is EAGVTQFPSHSVIEKGQTVTLRCDPISGHDNLYWYRRVMGKEIKFLLHFVKESKQDESGMPNNRFLAERTGGTYSTLKVQPAELEDSGVYFCASSQDPPGGAFFGQGTRLTVV.

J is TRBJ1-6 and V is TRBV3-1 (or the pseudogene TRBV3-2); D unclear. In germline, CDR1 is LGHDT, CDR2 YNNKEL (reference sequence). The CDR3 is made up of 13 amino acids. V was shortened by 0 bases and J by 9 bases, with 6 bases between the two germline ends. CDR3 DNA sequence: TGTGCCAGCAGCCAAGATATCCCTTCACCCCTCCACTTT. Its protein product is CASSQDIPSPLHF.

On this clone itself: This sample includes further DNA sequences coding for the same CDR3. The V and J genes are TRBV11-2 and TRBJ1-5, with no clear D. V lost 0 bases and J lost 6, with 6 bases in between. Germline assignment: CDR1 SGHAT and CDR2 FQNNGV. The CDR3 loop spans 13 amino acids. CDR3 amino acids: CASSLDLRQPQHF. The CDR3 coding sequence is TGTGCCAGCAGCTTAGATCTTCGTCAGCCCCAGCATTTT. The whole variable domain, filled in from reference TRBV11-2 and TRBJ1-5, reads EAGVAQSPRYKIIEKRQSVAFWCNPISGHATLYWYQQILGQGPKLLIQFQNNGVVDDSQLPKDRFSAERLKGVDSTLKIQPAKLEDSAVYLCASSLDLRQPQHFGDGTRLSIL.

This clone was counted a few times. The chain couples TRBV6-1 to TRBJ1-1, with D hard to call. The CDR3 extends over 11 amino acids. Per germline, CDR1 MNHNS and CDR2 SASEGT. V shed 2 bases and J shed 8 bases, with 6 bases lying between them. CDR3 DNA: TGTGCCAGCAGTGAACGAGGGGAAGCTTTCTTT. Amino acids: CASSERGEAFF.

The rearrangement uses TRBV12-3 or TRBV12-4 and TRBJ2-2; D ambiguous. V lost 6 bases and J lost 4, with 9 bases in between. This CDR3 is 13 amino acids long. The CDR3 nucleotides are TGTGCCAGCAGCTACGTACCCACCGGGGAGCTGTTTTTT. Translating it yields CASSYVPTGELFF.